The 3 T cell receptor beta chains below were found in one sample sequenced in a study of blood T cell repertoires in COVID-19. Repertoires were generated with immunoSEQ multiplex PCR, while TCRdb's copy carries only in-frame clones and drops some. The table has 200,000 to 250,000 clones, approximately 80% seen once. The sequenced sample was PBMCs or T cells enriched from blood (not recorded which). Receptor source: a woman aged 60-75 years who had recovered from COVID-19.

The rearrangement uses TRBV27 and TRBJ1-1; D ambiguous. The ends were cut back, 5 bases at V and 7 bases at J, with 11 bases in the middle. CDR3 size: 12 residues. Germline V gene lookup returns CDR1 MNHEY and CDR2 SMNVEV (reference sequence). The CDR3 is CASSGQTDEAFF. In nucleotides, the CDR3 is TGTGCCAGCAGTGGGCAGACCGATGAAGCTTTCTTT.

The chain's CDR3 is CASGSGGSTDTQYF. The CDR3, as DNA: TGTGCCAGCGGCAGCGGGGGGAGCACAGATACGCAGTATTTT. The chain recombines TRBV6-5 with TRBJ2-3, with TRBD2 matching over 9 bases. The germline V gene encodes CDR1 MNHEY and CDR2 SVGAGI. CDR3 length: 14 amino acids. The ends lost 8 bases at V and 0 bases at J; junction bases unmatched: 3.

The chain carries TRBV7-8 and TRBJ2-7, with 9 bases identical to TRBD1. The V and J ends lost 1 base and 2 bases, in that order; junction bases with no gene match: 0. The length of the CDR3 is 14 residues. Germline V lookup: CDR1 SGHVS, CDR2 FQNEAQ. The CDR3 spells CASSLGTGAYEQYF. Here the CDR3 DNA reads TGTGCCAGCAGCTTAGGGACAGGGGCCTACGAGCAGTACTTC.